The sequence of this TCR beta chain was determined in a study of T cells in Graves' hyperthyroidism and ophthalmopathy. Study context: Initial diagnosis, before any treatment, was when peripheral blood was collected. Notes on the study in general: Onset of ophthalmopathy came a median approximately 6.9 months after the model predicted it.

This clonotype was observed a few times. The antigen remains undetermined. Across 18 months, stable Graves' hyperthyroidism was marked by no progression to ophthalmopathy. On the basis of clinical symptoms, serum thyroxine and TRAb, thyroid ultrasound and orbital computed tomography, diagnoses were made. This CDR3 is 15 amino acids long. V was shortened by 1 base and J by 4 bases, with 13 bases between the two germline ends. The V gene's germline CDR1 is SGHTA and CDR2 FQGNSA. RNA transcripts served as the template for amplifying TCR beta CDR3 regions. The HTBI set primed first-round TCR CDR3 RT-PCR. TCRdb reprocessed the multiplex PCR reads with MiXCR, giving one entry per CDR3 protein. This repertoire shows approximately 870,000 distinct CDR3 sequences, around 38% found once; its top ten account for around 10%.

The rearrangement links TRBV7-2 to TRBJ2-5, with a weak D call TRBD1 (5 bases). The receptor comes from a man aged 18 to 35 with Graves' hyperthyroidism. The specimen was blood. CDR3 in amino acids: CASSLVQGASETQYF. The DNA of the CDR3 is TGTGCCAGCAGCTTAGTTCAAGGGGCTTCAGAGACCCAGTACTTC.